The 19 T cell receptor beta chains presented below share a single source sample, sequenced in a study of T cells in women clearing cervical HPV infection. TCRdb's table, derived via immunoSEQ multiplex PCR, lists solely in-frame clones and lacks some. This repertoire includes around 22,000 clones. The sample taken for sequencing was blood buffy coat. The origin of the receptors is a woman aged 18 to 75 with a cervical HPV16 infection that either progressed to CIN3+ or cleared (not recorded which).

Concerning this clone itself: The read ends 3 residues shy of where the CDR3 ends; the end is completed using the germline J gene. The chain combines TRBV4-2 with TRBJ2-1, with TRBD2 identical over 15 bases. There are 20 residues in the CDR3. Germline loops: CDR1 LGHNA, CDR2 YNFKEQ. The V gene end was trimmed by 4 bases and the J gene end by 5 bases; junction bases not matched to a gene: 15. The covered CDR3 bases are TGTGCCAGCAGCCCCCGGACTAGCGGGGGGGCTTCGATCCGGGACAATGAG. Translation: CASSPRTSGGASIRDNE. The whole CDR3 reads CASSPRTSGGASIRDNEQFF.

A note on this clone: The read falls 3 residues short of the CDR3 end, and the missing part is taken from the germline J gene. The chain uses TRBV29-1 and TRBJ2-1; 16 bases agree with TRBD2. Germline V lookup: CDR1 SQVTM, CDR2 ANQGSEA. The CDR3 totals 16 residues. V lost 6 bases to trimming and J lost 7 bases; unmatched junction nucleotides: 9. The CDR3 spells CSVLGLAGGVWNEQFF. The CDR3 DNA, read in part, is TGCAGCGTGCTGGGACTAGCGGGGGGGGTATGGAATGAG.

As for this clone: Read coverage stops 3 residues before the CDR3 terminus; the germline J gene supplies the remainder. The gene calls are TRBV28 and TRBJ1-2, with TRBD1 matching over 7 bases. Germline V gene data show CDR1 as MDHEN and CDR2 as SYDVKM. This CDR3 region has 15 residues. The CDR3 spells CASSPNRQGRGGYTF. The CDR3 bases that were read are TGTGCCAGCAGCCCTAACCGACAGGGACGAGGAGGC.

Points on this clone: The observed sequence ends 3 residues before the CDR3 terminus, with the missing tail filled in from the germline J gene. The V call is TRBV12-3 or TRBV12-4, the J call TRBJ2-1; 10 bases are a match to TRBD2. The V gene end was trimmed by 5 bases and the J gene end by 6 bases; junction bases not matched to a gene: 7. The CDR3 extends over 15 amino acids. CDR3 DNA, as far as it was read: TGTGCCAGCAGTACCACTAGCGGGAACGGCAATGAG. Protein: CASSTTSGNGNE. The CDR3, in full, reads CASSTTSGNGNEQFF.

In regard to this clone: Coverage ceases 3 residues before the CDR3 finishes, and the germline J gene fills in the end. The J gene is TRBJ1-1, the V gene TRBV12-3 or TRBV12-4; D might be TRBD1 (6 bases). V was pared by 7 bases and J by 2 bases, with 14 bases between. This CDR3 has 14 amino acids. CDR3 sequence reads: CASKSGTQNTEAFF. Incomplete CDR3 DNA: TGTGCCAGCAAATCAGGGACACAAAACACTGAA.

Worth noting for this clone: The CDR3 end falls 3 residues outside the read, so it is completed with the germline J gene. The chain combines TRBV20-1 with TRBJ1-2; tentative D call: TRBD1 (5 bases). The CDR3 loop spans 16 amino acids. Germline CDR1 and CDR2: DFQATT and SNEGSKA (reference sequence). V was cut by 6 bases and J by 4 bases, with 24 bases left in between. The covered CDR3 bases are TGCAGTGCCGCATTCACTCGAGACAGCTTTTTCTATGGC. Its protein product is CSAAFTRDSFFYG. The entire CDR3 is CSAAFTRDSFFYGYTF.

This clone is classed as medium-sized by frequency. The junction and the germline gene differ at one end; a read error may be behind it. CDR3 bases read: TGCAGCGCTGAAAGACTAGCGGGAGGGTTTTCAGATACG. It translates to CSAERLAGGFSDT. The complete CDR3 reads CSAERLAGGFSDTQYF. The chain has TRBV29-1 and TRBJ2-3; 14 bases map to TRBD2. The CDR3 is cut off 3 residues early in the read; its end comes from the germline J gene. CDR1 is SQVTM, CDR2 ANQGSEA, per germline. The CDR3 is 16 residues long.

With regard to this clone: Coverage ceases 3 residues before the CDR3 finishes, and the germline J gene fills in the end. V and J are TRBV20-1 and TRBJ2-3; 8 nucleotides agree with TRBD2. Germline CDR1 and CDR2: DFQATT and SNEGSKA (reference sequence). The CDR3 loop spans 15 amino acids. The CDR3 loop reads CSAAGGGGGQETQYF. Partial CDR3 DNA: TGCAGTGCTGCTGGGGGCGGCGGGGGGCAAGAGACG.

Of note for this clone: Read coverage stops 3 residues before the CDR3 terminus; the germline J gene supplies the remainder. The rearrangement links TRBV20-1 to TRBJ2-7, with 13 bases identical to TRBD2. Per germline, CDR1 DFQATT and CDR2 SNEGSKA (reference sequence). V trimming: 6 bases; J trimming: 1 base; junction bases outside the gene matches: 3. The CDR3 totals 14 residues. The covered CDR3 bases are TGCAGTGCGCGACTAGCGGGGGGATCCTACGAG. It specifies CSARLAGGSYE. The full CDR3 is CSARLAGGSYEQYF.

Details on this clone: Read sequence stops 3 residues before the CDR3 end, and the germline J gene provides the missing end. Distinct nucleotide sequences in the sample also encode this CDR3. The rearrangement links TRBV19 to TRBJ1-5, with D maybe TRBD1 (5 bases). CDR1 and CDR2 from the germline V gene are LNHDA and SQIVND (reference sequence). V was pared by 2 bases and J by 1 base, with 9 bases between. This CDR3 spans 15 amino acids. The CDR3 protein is CASSINQGSNQPQHF. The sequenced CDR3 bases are TGTGCCAGTAGTATAAATCAGGGAAGCAATCAGCCC.

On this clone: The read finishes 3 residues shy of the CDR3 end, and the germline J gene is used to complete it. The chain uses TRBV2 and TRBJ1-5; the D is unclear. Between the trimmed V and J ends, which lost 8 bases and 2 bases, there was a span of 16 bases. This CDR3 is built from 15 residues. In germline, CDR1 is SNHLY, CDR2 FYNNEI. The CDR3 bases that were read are TGTGCCAGCCGTCGATGGCTTCGGGGCAATCAGCCC. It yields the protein CASRRWLRGNQP. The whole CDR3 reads CASRRWLRGNQPQHF.

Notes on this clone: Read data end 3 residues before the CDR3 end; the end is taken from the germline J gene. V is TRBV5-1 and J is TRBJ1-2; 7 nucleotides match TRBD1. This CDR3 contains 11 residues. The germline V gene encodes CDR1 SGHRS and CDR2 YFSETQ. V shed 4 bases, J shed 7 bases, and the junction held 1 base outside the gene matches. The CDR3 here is CASSGDSGYTF. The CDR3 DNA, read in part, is TGCGCCAGCAGCGGGGACAGTGGC.

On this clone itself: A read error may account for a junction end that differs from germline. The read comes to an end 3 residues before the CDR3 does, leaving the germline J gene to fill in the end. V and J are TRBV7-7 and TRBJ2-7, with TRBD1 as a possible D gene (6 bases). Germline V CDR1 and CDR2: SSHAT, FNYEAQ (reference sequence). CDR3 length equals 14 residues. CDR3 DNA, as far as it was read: TGTGCTAGCAGCTTAAATTACAGGGACTACGAG. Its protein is CASSLNYRDYE. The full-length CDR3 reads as CASSLNYRDYEQYF. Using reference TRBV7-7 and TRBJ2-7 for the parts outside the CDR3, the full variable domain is GAGVSQSPRYKVTKRGQDVTLRCDPISSHATLYWYQQALGQGPEFLTYFNYEAQPDKSGLPSDRFSAERPEGSISTLTIQRTEQRDSAMYRCASSLNYRDYEQYFGPGTRLTVT.

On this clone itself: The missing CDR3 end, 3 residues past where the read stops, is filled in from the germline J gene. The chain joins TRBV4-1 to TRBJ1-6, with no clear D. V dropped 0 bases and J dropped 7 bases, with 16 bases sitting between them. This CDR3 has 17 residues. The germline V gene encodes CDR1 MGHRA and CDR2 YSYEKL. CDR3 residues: CASSQDPTAARNSPLHF. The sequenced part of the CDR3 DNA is TGCGCCAGCAGCCAAGATCCCACGGCGGCGCGGAATTCACCC.

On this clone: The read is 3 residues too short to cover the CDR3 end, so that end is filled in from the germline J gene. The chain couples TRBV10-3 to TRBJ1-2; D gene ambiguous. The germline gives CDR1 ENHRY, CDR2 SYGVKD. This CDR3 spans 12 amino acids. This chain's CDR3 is CAISEVGDTYTF. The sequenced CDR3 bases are TGTGCCATCAGTGAGGTGGGCGATACC.

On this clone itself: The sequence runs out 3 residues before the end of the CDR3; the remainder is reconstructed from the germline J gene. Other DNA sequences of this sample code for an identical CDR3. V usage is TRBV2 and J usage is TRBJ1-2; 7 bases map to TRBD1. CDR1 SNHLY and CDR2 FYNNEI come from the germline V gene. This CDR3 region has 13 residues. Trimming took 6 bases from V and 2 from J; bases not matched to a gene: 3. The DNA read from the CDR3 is TGTGCCAGCAGACAGGGGCCAAACTATGGC. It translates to CASRQGPNYG. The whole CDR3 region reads CASRQGPNYGYTF.

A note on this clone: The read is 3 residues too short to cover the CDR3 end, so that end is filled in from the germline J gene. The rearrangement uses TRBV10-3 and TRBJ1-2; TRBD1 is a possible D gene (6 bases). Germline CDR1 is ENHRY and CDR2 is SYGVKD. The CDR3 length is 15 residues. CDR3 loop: CAISESGGGERGYTF. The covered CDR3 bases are TGTGCCATCAGTGAATCTGGAGGGGGTGAAAGGGGC.

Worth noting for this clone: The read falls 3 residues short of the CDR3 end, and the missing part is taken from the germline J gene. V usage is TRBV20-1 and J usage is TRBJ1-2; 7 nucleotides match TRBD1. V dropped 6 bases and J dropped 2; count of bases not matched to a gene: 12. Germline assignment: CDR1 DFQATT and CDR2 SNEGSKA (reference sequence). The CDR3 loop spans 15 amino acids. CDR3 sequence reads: CSANPGQTLNYGYTF. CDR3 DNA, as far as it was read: TGCAGTGCAAATCCGGGACAGACCCTAAACTATGGC.

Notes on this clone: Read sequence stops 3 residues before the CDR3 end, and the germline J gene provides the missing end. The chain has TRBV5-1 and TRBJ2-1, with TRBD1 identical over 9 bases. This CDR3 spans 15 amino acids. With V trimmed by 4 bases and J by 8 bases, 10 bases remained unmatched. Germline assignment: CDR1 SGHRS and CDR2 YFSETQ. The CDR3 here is CASSPGQGPLHEQFF. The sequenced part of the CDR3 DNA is TGCGCCAGCAGCCCTGGACAGGGGCCCCTTCATGAG. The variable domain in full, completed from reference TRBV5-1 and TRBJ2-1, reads KAGVTQTPRYLIKTRGQQVTLSCSPISGHRSVSWYQQTPGQGLQFLFEYFSETQRNKGNFPGRFSGRQFSNSRSEMNVSTLELGDSALYLCASSPGQGPLHEQFFGPGTRLTVL.